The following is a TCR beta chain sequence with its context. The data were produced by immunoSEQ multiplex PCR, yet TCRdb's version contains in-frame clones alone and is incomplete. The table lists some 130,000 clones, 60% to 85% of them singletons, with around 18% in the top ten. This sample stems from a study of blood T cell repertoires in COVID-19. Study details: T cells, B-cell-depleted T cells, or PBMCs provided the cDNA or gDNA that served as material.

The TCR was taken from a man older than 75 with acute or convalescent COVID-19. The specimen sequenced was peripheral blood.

In DNA form, the CDR3 reads TGTGCCAGCAGGGAGACAGTTAACTATGGCTACACCTTC. This translates into CASRETVNYGYTF. The chain couples TRBV2 to TRBJ1-2; possible D gene TRBD1, 5 bases. Trimming stripped 6 bases from V and 1 base from J, with 9 bases between. Germline CDR1 and CDR2: SNHLY and FYNNEI. CDR3 size: 13 residues.